Here is one TCR beta chain with its context. Its target is not known. The record originates from a study of beta chain features in type 1 diabetes. Per the germline V gene, CDR1 is SNHLY and CDR2 is FYNNEI. Deletions cut 5 bases from V and 2 bases from J, with 9 bases between. The length of the CDR3 is 13 residues. Every isolated RNA sample was fully reverse transcribed, so sequencing captured expressed TCRB transcripts. Libraries were prepared by immunoSEQ multiplex PCR; TCRdb keeps only in-frame clonotypes and omits some of them. The sample carries around 260,000 clones, 20% to 25% recorded once. General observations from the study: A moderate, significant TCRB CDR3 shortening appeared in type 1 diabetes across four CD4+ subsets. Cells with high TCR expression could be over-represented when cDNA is sequenced. Comparison showed that naive, central memory and Treg TCRB repertoires appeared more similar among patients than among healthy donors.

This chain joins TRBV2 and TRBJ1-2; D is uncertain. Sequencing was done on a sample of naive CD4+ T cells from blood. The sequence derives from a woman aged 25-40 years with type 1 diabetes. Here the CDR3 reads CASSSAENYGYTF. The CDR3 nucleotides read TGTGCCAGCAGTAGCGCGGAAAACTATGGCTACACCTTC.